This T cell receptor beta chain was recorded in a study of blood T cell repertoires in COVID-19. Background on the study: Specimens from acute and convalescent COVID-19 originated in the United States, Italy and Spain.

Germline CDR1 and CDR2: SGHTA and FQGNSA. V lost 4 bases to trimming and J lost 5 bases; unmatched junction nucleotides: 7. The CDR3 runs to 15 residues. The repertoire was sequenced with immunoSEQ multiplex PCR; TCRdb's copy has only in-frame clones and lacks some. Seen here are about 140,000 clones, about 86% observed once, and the top ten hold around 8.5%. The chain is built from TRBV7-2 and TRBJ1-5; 8 bases are a match to TRBD1. The sequence was obtained from an older woman with acute or convalescent COVID-19. Input material: peripheral blood. CDR3 in amino acids: CASSSQTGVDQPQHF. The DNA for the CDR3 is TGTGCCAGCAGCTCCCAGACAGGGGTCGATCAGCCCCAGCATTTT.